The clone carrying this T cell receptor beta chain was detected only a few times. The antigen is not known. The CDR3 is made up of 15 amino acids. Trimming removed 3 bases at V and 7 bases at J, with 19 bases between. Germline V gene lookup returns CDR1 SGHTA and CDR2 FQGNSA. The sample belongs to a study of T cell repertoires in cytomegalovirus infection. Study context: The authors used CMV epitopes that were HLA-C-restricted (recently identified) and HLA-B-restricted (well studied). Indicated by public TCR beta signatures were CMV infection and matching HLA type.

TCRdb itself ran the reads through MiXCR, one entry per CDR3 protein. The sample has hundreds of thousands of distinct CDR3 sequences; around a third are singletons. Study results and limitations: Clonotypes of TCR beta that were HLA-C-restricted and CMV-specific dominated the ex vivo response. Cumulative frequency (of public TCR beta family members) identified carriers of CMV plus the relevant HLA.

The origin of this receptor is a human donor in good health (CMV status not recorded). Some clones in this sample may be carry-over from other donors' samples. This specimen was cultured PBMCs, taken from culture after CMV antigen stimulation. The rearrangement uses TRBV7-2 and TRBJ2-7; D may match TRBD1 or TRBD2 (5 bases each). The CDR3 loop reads CASSLIGDVMEEQYF. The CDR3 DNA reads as TGTGCCAGCAGCTTGATCGGGGACGTTATGGAGGAGCAGTACTTC. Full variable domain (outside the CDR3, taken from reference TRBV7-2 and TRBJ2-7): GAGVSQSPSNKVTEKGKDVELRCDPISGHTALYWYRQSLGQGLEFLIYFQGNSAPDKSGLPSDRFSAERTGGSVSTLTIQRTQQEDSAVYLCASSLIGDVMEEQYFGPGTRLTVT.